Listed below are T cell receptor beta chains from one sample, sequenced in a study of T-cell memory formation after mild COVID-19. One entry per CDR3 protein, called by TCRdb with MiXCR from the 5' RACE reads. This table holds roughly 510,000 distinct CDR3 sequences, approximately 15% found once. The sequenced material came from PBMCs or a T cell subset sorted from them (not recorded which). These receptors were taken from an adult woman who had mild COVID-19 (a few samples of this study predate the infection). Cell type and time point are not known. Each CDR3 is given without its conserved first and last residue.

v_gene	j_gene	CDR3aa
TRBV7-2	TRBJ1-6	ASSSSLNSPLH
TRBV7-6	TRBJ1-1	ASSLVPSWRGVTEAF
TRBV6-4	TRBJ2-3	ASSDNSGSTDTQY
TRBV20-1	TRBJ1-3	SARYRGYGNTIY
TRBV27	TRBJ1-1	ASSFLGRAAEQAF
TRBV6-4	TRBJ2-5	ASNRLAGNQETQY
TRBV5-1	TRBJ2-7	ASHEGQPTPVYEQY
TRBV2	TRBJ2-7	ASRDPGLAHYEQY
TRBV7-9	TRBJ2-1	ASIPGLAENEQF
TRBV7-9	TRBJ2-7	ASSLAGSPSYEQY
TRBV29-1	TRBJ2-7	SAVREGVPYEQY
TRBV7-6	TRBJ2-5	ASSLALWETQY
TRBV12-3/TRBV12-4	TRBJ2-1	ASSLGSIQF
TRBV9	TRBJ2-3	ASNLQGVGTDTQY
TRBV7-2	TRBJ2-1	ASSFPLGSDNEQF
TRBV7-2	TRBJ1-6	ASSLWPGNSPLH
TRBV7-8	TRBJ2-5	ASSSTHQETQY
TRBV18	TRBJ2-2	ASYTGGASLGELF
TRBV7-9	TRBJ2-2	ASSSPEGSNTGELF
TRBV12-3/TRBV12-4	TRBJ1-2	ASSWPGVYGYT